This T cell receptor beta chain was identified during a study of blood T cell repertoires in COVID-19. Looking at the study overall: COVID-19 samples collected from the United States, Italy and Spain covered acute and convalescent phases.

Per the authors' pipeline: Reference gene primer amplification yielded estimated nucleated cell counts. Here immunoSEQ multiplex PCR was the method, and the copy in TCRdb shows in-frame clones only, minus some. V and J calls and clone size are copied from that table; D and trimming were computed from the DNA. The repertoire holds more than 300,000 clones, 90% to 95% seen once, with roughly 0.86% in the top ten. V was pared by 2 bases and J by 10 bases, with 6 bases of the junction left unmatched. The germline V gene has CDR1 SGHDN and CDR2 FVKESK. This CDR3 is built from 13 residues. The study recruited people aged about 18 to 95 years across approximately 23 US areas. Each exposed participant met a COVID-19 case in the 2 weeks preceding study entry.

This clonotype was sampled from a middle-aged woman who had been exposed to COVID-19. V gene TRBV14 combines with J gene TRBJ1-1, with 8 bases aligning to TRBD1. The sequenced sample was PBMCs or T cells enriched from blood (not recorded which). CDR3 loop: CASSQNRGGRAFF. The CDR3 coding sequence is TGTGCCAGCAGCCAAAACAGGGGGGGTAGAGCTTTCTTT.